The rows below give T cell receptor beta chains drawn from one sample of a study of T cell responses to AZD1222 COVID-19 vaccine. Produced via immunoSEQ multiplex PCR; TCRdb's table is partial and in-frame only. The sample lists about 270,000 clones; 90% to 95% were seen once. Here the sequenced sample was peripheral blood, taken 28 days after the second AZD1222 dose. These receptors were obtained from an adult who received the AZD1222 COVID-19 vaccine. The conserved cysteine and the conserved F or W are not part of the CDR3 here. D genes are given only for firm matches.

v_gene,j_gene,d_gene,CDR3aa
TRBV5-4,TRBJ2-2,.,ASSLEGTNTGELF
TRBV6-2/TRBV6-3,TRBJ2-7,.,ASSWGLAAPFEQY
TRBV5-1,TRBJ2-2,.,ASSLVGQDTGELF
TRBV11-2,TRBJ2-7,.,ASSPIRGRRAGRGYEQY
TRBV5-4,TRBJ1-6,.,ASSLTPGSRMTLH
TRBV6-6,TRBJ1-1,.,ASKGIQGDTEAF
TRBV24-1,TRBJ2-1,.,ATSDGNEQF
TRBV19,TRBJ2-7,.,ASSIGNYEQY
TRBV28,TRBJ2-3,.,ASAFDTDTQY
TRBV28,TRBJ1-2,.,ASSLPGFGYT
TRBV2,TRBJ1-2,TRBD1,ASNREVTGEGYT
TRBV5-1,TRBJ1-1,.,ASSQQGNTEAF
TRBV19,TRBJ2-3,.,ASSIPASTDTQY
TRBV20-1,TRBJ1-2,.,SANSFYGYT
TRBV18,TRBJ1-1,TRBD1,ASRTGGLNTEAF
TRBV5-1,TRBJ1-4,.,ASSLYRDPTNEKLF
TRBV28,TRBJ1-5,.,ASSQQGSGNQPQH
TRBV5-4,TRBJ2-7,TRBD2,ASSLGSGSSYEQY
TRBV7-9,TRBJ2-7,TRBD1,ASRPGTGTYEQY
TRBV5-4,TRBJ2-5,.,ASSSPSQGRQRETQY
TRBV5-4,TRBJ1-2,TRBD1,ASSSLQGARRVGYT
TRBV20-1,TRBJ2-3,TRBD2,SANDLGGRAGDTQY
TRBV7-2,TRBJ2-7,.,ASSPPPGAYEQY
TRBV10-1,TRBJ2-7,.,ASTTGAALIDEQY
TRBV6-5,TRBJ1-5,.,ASKSRWGGNQPQH
TRBV5-4,TRBJ1-1,.,ASSLRSSTEAF
TRBV5-1,TRBJ2-1,.,ASSLTFNEQF
TRBV15,TRBJ1-2,.,ATSLVATDYGYT
TRBV27,TRBJ1-1,TRBD1,ASSLSERQGKWTEAF
TRBV5-1,TRBJ1-3,TRBD1,ASSADGQGLGNTIY
TRBV29-1,TRBJ1-4,.,SVPETPHNEKLF
TRBV3-1/TRBV3-2,TRBJ1-2,.,ASSGAENYGYT
TRBV30,TRBJ1-2,TRBD1,ASTRQGIPNYGYT
TRBV12-3/TRBV12-4,TRBJ1-2,.,ASSLSSNYGYT
TRBV12-3/TRBV12-4,TRBJ2-7,TRBD1,ASSPGTGGEQY
TRBV4-1,TRBJ2-5,.,ASSQDNAAGTVETQY
TRBV6-5,TRBJ1-2,.,ASSMGRYGYT
TRBV27,TRBJ2-6,.,ASSLSSGANVLT
TRBV28,TRBJ1-2,.,ASNWGGNYGYT
TRBV7-9,TRBJ2-5,.,ASSLVKDAGETQY
TRBV11-2,TRBJ1-6,TRBD1,ASSPRGGQNSPLH
TRBV2,TRBJ2-5,TRBD1,ASSGTGGLETQY
TRBV27,TRBJ1-2,.,ASSLGTAYGYT
TRBV6-8,TRBJ1-4,.,ASSKRDFLQGTNEKLF
TRBV5-1,TRBJ2-7,.,ASSLAGESYEQY
TRBV5-8,TRBJ1-6,TRBD1,ASSFGTGDSPLH